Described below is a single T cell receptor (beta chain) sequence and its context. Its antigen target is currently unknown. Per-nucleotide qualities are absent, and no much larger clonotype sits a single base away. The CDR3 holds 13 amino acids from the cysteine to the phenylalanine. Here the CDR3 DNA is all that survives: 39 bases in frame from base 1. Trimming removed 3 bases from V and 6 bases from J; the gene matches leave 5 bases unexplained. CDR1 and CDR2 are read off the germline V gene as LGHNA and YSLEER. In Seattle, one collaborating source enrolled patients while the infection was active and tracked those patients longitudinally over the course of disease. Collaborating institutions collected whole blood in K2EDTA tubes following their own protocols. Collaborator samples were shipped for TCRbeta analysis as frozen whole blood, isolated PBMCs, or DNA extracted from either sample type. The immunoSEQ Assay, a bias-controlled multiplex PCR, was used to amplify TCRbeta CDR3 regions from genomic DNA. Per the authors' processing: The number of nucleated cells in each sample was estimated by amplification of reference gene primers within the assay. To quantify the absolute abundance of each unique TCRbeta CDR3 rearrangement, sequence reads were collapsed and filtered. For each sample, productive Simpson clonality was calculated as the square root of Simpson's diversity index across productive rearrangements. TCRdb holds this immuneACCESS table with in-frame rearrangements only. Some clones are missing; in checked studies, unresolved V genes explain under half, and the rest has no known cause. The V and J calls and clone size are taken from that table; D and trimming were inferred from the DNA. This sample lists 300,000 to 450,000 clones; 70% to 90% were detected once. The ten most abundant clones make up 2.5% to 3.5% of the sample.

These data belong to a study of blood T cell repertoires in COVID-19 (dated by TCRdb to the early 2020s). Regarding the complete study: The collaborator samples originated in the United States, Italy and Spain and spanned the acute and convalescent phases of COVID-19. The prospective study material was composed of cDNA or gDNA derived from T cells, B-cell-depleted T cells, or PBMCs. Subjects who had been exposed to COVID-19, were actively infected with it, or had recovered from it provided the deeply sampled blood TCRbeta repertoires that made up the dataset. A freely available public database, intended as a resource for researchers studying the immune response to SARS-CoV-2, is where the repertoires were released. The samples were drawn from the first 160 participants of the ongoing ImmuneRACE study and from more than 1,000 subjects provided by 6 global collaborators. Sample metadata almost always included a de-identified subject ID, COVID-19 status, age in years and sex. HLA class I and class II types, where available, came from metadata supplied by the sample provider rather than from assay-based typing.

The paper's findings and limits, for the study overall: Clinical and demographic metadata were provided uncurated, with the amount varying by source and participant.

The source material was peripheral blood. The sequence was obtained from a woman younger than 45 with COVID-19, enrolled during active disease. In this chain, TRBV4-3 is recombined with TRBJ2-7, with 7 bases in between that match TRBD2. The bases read TGCGCCAGCAGCCAGTCAGGGAGGGTCGAGCAGTACTTC. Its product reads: CASSQSGRVEQYF.